This T cell receptor beta chain was recorded in a study of cytomegalovirus exposure and HLA in healthy donors. The PCR ran on 60 Vbeta and 13 Jbeta primers. Generated by immunoSEQ multiplex PCR, the TCRdb table keeps only in-frame clones and is missing some. The sample lists around 190,000 clones, about 88% occurring once. Broader study findings: Roughly uniform depth of sequencing across donors was assumed in presence/absence analyses.

There are 14 residues in the CDR3. Looked up from germline, CDR1 is SEHNR and CDR2 is FQNEAQ (reference sequence). Trimming took 2 bases from V and 4 from J, leaving 10 bases between them. Remarks on this clone: As yet, its antigen is unknown.

The sequencing sample was made of PBMCs. This sequence joins TRBV7-9 and TRBJ2-3; D is perhaps TRBD2 (5 bases). This clonotype originated in a woman under 40 in good health and CMV-seronegative. The CDR3 region is CASSLYSAPDTQYF. The DNA of the CDR3 is TGTGCCAGCAGCTTATATAGCGCACCAGATACGCAGTATTTT. The whole variable domain, remainder taken from reference TRBV7-9 and TRBJ2-3, is DTGVSQNPRHKITKRGQNVTFRCDPISEHNRLYWYRQTLGQGPEFLTYFQNEAQLEKSRLLSDRFSAERPKGSFSTLEIQRTEQGDSAMYLCASSLYSAPDTQYFGPGTRLTVL.